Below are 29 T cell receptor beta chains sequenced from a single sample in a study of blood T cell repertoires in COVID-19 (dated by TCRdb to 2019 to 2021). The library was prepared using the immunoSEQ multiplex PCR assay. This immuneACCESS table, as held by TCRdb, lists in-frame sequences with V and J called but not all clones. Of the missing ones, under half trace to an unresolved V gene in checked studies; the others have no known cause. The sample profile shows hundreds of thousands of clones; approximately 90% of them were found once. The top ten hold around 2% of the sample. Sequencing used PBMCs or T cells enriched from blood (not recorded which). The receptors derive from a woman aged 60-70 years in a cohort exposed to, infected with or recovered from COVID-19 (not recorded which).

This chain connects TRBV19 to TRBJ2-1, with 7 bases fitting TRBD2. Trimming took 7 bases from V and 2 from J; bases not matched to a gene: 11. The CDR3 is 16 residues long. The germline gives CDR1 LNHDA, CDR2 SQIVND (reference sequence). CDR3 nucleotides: TGTGCCAGTACTACCTGGGAGGGCCGAGCCTACAATGAGCAGTTCTTC. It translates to CASTTWEGRAYNEQFF.

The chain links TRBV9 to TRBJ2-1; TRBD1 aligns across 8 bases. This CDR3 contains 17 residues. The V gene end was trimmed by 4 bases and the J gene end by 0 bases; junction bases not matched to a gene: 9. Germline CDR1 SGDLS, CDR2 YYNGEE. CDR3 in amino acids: CASSPIDRGASYNEQFF. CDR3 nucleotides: TGTGCCAGCAGCCCAATAGACAGGGGCGCCTCCTACAATGAGCAGTTCTTC.

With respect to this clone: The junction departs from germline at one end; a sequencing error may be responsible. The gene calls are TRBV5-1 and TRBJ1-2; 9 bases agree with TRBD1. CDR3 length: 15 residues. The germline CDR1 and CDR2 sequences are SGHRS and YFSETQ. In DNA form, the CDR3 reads TGCGCCAGCAGCTCAGACCCCGGGACAGGGCTTCTTATTTTCTTC. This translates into CASSSDPGTGLLIFF.

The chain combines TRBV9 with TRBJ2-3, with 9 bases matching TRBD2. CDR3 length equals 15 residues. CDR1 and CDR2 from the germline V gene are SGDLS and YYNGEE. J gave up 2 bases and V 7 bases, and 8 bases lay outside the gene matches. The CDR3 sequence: CASGPRTSVTDTQYF. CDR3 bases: TGTGCCAGCGGCCCCCGGACTAGCGTCACAGATACGCAGTATTTT.

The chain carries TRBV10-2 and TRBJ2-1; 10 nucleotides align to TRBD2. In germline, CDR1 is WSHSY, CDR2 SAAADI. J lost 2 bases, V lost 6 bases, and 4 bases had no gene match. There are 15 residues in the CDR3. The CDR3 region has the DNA TGCGCCAGCAGAGCGGGAGGGCTCACCTACAATGAGCAGTTCTTC. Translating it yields CASRAGGLTYNEQFF.

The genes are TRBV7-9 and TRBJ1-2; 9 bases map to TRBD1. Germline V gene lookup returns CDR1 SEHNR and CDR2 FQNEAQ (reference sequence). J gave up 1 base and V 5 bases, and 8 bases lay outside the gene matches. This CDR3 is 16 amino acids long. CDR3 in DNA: TGTGCCAGCAGCCCAGGGACAGGGAAAAGTAACTATGGCTACACCTTC. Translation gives CASSPGTGKSNYGYTF.

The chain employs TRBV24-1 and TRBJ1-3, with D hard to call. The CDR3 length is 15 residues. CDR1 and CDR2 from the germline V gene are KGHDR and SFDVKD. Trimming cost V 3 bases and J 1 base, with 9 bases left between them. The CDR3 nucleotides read TGTGCCACCAGTGATCCAGGTGGATCTGGAAACACCATATATTTT. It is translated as CATSDPGGSGNTIYF.

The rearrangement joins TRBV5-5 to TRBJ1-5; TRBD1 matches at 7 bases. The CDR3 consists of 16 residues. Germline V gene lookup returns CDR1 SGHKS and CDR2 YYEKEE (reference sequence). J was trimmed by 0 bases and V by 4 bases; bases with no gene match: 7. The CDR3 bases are TGTGCCAGCAGCAAAGACAGGGAGTATAGCAATCAGCCCCAGCATTTT. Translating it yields CASSKDREYSNQPQHF.

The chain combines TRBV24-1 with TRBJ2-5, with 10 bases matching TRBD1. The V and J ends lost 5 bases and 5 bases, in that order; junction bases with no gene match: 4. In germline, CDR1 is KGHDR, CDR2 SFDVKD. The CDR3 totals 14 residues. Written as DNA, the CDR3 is TGTGCCACCAGTGTATCGGGACAGGGGGAGACCCAGTACTTC. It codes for CATSVSGQGETQYF.

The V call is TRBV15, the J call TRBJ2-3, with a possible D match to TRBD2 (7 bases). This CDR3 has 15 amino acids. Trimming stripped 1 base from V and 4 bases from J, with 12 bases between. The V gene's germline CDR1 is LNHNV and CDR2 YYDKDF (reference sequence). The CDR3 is CATSRGGAGADTQYF. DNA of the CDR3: TGTGCCACCAGCAGAGGGGGGGCGGGGGCAGATACGCAGTATTTT.

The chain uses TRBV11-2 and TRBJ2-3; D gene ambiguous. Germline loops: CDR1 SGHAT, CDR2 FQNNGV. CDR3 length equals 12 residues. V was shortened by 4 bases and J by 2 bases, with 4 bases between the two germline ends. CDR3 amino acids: CASSSSTDTQYF. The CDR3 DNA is TGTGCCAGCAGCTCTTCCACAGATACGCAGTATTTT. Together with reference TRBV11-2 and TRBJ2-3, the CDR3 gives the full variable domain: EAGVAQSPRYKIIEKRQSVAFWCNPISGHATLYWYQQILGQGPKLLIQFQNNGVVDDSQLPKDRFSAERLKGVDSTLKIQPAKLEDSAVYLCASSSSTDTQYFGPGTRLTVL.

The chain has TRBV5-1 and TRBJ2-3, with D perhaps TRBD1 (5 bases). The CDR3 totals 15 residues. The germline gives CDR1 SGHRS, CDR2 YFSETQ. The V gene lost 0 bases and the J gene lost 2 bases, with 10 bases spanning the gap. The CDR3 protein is CASSLAVRVTDTQYF. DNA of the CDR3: TGCGCCAGCAGCTTGGCAGTCAGGGTCACAGATACGCAGTATTTT.

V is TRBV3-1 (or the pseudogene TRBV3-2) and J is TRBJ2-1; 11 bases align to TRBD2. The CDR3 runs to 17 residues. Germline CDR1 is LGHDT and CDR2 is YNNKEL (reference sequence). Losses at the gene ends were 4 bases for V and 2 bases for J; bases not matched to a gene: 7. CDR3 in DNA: TGTGCCAGCAGCCTTGGTGGGACTAGCGGAACCTACAATGAGCAGTTCTTC. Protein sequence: CASSLGGTSGTYNEQFF.

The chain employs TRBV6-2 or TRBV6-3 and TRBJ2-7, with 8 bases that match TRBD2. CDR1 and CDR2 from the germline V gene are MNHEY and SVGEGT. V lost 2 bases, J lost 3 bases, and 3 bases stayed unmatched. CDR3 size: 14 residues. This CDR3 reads CASSYAGGIYEQYF. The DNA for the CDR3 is TGTGCCAGCAGTTACGCGGGGGGCATCTACGAGCAGTACTTC.

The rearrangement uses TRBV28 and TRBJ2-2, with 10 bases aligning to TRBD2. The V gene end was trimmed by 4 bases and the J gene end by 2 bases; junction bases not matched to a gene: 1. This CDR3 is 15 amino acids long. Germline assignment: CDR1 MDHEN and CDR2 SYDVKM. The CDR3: CASSWTSGNTGELFF. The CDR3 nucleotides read TGTGCCAGCAGTTGGACTAGCGGAAACACCGGGGAGCTGTTTTTT.

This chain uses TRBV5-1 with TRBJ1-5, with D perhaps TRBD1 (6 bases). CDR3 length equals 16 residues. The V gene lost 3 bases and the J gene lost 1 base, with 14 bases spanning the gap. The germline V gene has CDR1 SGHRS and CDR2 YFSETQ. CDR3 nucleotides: TGCGCCAGCAGCTCTACGGGGGGGGCGAGCAATCAGCCCCAGCATTTT. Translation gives CASSSTGGASNQPQHF. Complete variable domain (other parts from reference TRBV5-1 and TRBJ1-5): KAGVTQTPRYLIKTRGQQVTLSCSPISGHRSVSWYQQTPGQGLQFLFEYFSETQRNKGNFPGRFSGRQFSNSRSEMNVSTLELGDSALYLCASSSTGGASNQPQHFGDGTRLSIL.

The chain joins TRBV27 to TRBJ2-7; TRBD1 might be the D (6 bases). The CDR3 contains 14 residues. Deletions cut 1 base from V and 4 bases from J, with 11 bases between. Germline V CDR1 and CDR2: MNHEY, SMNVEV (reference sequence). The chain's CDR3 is CASSLFRQGYEQYF. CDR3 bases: TGTGCCAGCAGTTTATTCCGGCAGGGGTACGAGCAGTACTTC.

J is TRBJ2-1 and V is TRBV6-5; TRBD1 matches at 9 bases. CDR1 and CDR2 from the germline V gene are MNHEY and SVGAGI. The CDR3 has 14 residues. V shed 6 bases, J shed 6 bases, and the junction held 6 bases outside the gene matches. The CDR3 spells CASSRGQGGNEQFF. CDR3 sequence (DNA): TGTGCCAGCAGCCGGGGACAGGGAGGCAATGAGCAGTTCTTC.

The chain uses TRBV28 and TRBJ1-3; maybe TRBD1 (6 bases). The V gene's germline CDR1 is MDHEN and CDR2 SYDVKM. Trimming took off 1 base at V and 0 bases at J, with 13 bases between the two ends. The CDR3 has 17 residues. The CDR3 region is CASSLLAGAISGNTIYF. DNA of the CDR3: TGTGCCAGCAGTTTATTAGCAGGGGCGATCTCTGGAAACACCATATATTTT.

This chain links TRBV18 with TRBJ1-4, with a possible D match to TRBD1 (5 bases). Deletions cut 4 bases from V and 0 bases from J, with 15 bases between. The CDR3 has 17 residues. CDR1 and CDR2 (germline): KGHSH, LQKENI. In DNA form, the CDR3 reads TGTGCCAGCTCACAGGGGCAAGGTGATGCAACTAATGAAAAACTGTTTTTT. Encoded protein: CASSQGQGDATNEKLFF.

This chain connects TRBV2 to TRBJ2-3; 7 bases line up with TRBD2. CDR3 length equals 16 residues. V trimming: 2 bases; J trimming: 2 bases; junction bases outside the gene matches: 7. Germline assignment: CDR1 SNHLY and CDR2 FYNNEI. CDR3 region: CASSEWASGPTDTQYF. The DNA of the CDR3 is TGTGCCAGCAGTGAATGGGCTAGCGGACCCACAGATACGCAGTATTTT.

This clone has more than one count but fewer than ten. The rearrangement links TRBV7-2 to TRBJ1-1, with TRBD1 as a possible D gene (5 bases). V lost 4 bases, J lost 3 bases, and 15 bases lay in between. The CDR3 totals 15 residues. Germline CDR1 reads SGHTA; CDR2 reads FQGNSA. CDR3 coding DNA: TGTGCCAGCAGCTCCTATTGGGGCCTCGACACTGAAGCTTTCTTT. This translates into CASSSYWGLDTEAFF. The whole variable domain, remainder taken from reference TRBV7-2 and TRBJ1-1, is GAGVSQSPSNKVTEKGKDVELRCDPISGHTALYWYRQSLGQGLEFLIYFQGNSAPDKSGLPSDRFSAERTGGSVSTLTIQRTQQEDSAVYLCASSSYWGLDTEAFFGQGTRLTVV.

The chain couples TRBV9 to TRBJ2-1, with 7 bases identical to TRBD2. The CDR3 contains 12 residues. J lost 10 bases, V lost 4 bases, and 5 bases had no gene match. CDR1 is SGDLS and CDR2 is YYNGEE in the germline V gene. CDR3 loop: CASSLRAGEQFF. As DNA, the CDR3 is TGTGCCAGCAGCCTCCGAGCGGGGGAGCAGTTCTTC.

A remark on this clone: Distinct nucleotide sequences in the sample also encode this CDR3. As DNA, the CDR3 is TGTGCCAGCTCACCTGGACAGGGGACCGGGGAGCTGTTTTTT. As protein: CASSPGQGTGELFF. The V gene is TRBV18, the J gene TRBJ2-2; 9 bases are shared with TRBD1. The CDR3 totals 14 residues. Germline-derived CDR1 and CDR2 are KGHSH and LQKENI. Trimming cost V 3 bases and J 5 bases; bases outside gene matches: 1.

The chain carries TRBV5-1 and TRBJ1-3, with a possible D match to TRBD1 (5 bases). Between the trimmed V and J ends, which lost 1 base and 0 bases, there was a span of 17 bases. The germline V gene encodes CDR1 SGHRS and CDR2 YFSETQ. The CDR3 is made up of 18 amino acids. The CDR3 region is CASSLLEGGGASGNTIYF. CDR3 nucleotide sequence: TGCGCCAGCAGCTTGCTGGAGGGTGGTGGGGCCTCTGGAAACACCATATATTTT.

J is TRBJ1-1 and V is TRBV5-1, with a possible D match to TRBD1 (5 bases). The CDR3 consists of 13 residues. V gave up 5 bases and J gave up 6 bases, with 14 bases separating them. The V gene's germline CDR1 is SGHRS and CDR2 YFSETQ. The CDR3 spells CASRLGLKPEAFF. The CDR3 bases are TGCGCCAGCAGACTGGGACTCAAGCCTGAAGCTTTCTTT.

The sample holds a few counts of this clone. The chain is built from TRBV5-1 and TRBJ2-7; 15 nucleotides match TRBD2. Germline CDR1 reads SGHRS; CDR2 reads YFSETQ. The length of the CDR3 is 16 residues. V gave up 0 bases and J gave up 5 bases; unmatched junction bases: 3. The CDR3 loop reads CASSLEGLAGGHEQYF. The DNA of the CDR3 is TGCGCCAGCAGCTTGGAGGGACTAGCGGGAGGCCACGAGCAGTACTTC.

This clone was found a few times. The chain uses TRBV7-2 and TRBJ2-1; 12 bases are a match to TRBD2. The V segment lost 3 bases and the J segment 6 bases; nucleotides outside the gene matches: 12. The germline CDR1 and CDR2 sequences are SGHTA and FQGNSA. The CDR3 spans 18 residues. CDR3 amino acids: CASSFLPTSGRRGNEQFF. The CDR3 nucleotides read TGTGCCAGCAGCTTCCTACCGACTAGCGGGAGAAGAGGCAATGAGCAGTTCTTC.

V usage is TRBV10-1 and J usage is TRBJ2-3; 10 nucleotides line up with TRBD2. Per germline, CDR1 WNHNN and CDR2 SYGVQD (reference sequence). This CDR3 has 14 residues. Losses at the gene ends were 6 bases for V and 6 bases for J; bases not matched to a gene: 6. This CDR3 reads CASSRTSGGDTQYF. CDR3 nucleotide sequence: TGCGCCAGCAGCAGGACTAGCGGAGGGGATACGCAGTATTTT.